This note documents a single T cell receptor beta chain sequence. Its antigen is unknown. Reverse transcription of all isolated RNA meant that expressed TCRB transcripts were sequenced. TCRdb's table, derived via immunoSEQ multiplex PCR, lists solely in-frame clones and lacks some. This table has some 45,000 clones, roughly 56% appearing once. These data come from a study of beta chain features in type 1 diabetes. General observations from the study: Among patients with Type 1 diabetes, TCRB CDR3s were moderately but significantly shorter in every one of the four CD4+ subsets. Patients' naive, central memory and Treg TCRB repertoires seemed closer to one another than those of healthy donors.

Germline V gives CDR1 SQVTM, CDR2 ANQGSEA. With 0 bases removed from V and 9 bases from J, the gap between germline ends came to 20 bases. This CDR3 is 15 amino acids long. This clonotype was sampled from a woman in her late teens or twenties in good health. Sequencing was performed on Tregs from blood. This chain uses TRBV29-1 with TRBJ1-1, with a tentative D call TRBD1 (6 bases). CDR3 bases: TGCAGCGTTGAAGATCTCCCTTTTGGGGGGGCGAAAGCTTTCTTT. Translation: CSVEDLPFGGAKAFF.